This T cell receptor beta chain was found in a study of blood T cell repertoires in COVID-19. Study-wide background: The origin of the acute and convalescent COVID-19 samples was the United States, Italy and Spain. From T cells, B-cell-depleted T cells, or PBMCs came the material, which was cDNA or gDNA.

Clones were sequenced by immunoSEQ multiplex PCR, and TCRdb holds only the in-frame ones, with some missing. In the table there are fewer than 400,000 clones, approximately 89% of which are singletons. Germline V lookup: CDR1 SEHNR, CDR2 FQNEAQ (reference sequence). Germline trimming cut 5 bases from V and 6 bases from J; bases unmatched to any gene: 5. The CDR3 is 15 residues long. Allocation to cohorts depended on clinical history reported by the participants. Two negative PCRs, clearance, or symptom resolution characterized the recovered Cohort 3 donors. This TCR was recovered from a man aged 25 to 40 who had recovered from COVID-19. The sequenced sample consisted of PBMCs or T cells enriched from blood (not recorded which). V usage is TRBV7-9 and J usage is TRBJ1-6; TRBD1 matches 9 bases. The DNA of the CDR3 is TGTGCCAGCAGCACCACAGGGGGCCTTAATTCACCCCTCCACTTT. It encodes CASSTTGGLNSPLHF.